Sequencing of this T cell receptor beta chain was carried out in a study of blood T cell repertoires in COVID-19. At the level of the study: Researchers got acute and convalescent COVID-19 samples from the United States, Italy and Spain. From T cells, B-cell-depleted T cells, or PBMCs came the material, which was cDNA or gDNA.

This clone turned up a few times. TCRdb's table, derived via immunoSEQ multiplex PCR, lists solely in-frame clones and lacks some. The sample lists approximately 73,000 clones, roughly 86% occurring once. The germline V gene encodes CDR1 LGHDT and CDR2 YNNKEL (reference sequence). This CDR3 spans 16 amino acids. Trimming removed 4 bases from V and 0 bases from J; junction bases left unmatched: 6. The TCR comes from a woman aged 60-75 years with acute or convalescent COVID-19. Sequencing was carried out using peripheral blood. The J gene is TRBJ2-1, the V gene TRBV3-1 (or the pseudogene TRBV3-2); 7 nucleotides match TRBD2. The CDR3 DNA is TGTGCCAGCAGCCCAGCGGGGAGCTTCTCCTACAATGAGCAGTTCTTC. It codes for CASSPAGSFSYNEQFF.